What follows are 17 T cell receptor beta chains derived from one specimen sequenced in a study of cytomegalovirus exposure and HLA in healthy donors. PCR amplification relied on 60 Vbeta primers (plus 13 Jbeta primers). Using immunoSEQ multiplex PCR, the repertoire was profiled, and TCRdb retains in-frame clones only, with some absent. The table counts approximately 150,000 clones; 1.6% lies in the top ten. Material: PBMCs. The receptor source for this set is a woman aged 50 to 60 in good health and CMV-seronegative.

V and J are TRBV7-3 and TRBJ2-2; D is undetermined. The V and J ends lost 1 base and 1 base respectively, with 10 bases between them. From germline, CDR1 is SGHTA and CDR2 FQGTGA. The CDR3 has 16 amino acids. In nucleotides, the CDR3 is TGTGCCAGCAGCTTAAACCCACTGCTGAACACCGGGGAGCTGTTTTTT. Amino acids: CASSLNPLLNTGELFF. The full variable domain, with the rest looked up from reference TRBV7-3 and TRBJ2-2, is GAGVSQTPSNKVTEKGKYVELRCDPISGHTALYWYRQSLGQGPEFLIYFQGTGAADDSGLPNDRFFAVRPEGSVSTLKIQRTERGDSAVYLCASSLNPLLNTGELFFGEGSRLTVL.

CDR3 bases: TGTGCCTGGAGTGTACGCGGGGGATGGGATGAAAAACTGTTTTTT. Translated: CAWSVRGGWDEKLFF. V gene TRBV30 combines with J gene TRBJ1-4, with D maybe TRBD1 (5 bases). Per germline, CDR1 GTSNPN and CDR2 SVGIG (reference sequence). Deletions cut 0 bases from V and 6 bases from J, with 14 bases between. The CDR3 is 15 residues long. Filled out from reference TRBV30 and TRBJ1-4, the complete variable domain reads SQTIHQWPATLVQPVGSPLSLECTVEGTSNPNLYWYRQAAGRGLQLLFYSVGIGQISSEVPQNLSASRPQDRQFILSSKKLLLSDSGFYLCAWSVRGGWDEKLFFGSGTQLSVL.

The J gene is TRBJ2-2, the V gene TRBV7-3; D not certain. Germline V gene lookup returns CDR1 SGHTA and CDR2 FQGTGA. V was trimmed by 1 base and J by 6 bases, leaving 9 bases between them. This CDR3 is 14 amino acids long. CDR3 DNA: TGTGCCAGCAGCTTAAACAGTCCGCCCGGGGAGCTGTTTTTT. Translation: CASSLNSPPGELFF.

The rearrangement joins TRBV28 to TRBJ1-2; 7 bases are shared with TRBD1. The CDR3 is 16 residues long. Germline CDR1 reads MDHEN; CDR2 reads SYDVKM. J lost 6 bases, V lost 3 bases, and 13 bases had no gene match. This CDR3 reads CASSFGAAGGVNGYTF. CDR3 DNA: TGTGCCAGCAGTTTTGGAGCGGCAGGGGGAGTAAATGGCTACACCTTC.

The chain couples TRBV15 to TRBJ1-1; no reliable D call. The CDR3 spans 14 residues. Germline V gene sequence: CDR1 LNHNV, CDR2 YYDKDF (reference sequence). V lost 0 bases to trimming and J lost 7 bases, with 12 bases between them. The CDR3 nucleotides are TGTGCCACCAGCAGAGATCTGGCCCACCATGAAGCTTTCTTT. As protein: CATSRDLAHHEAFF. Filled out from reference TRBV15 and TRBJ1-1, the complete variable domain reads DAMVIQNPRYQVTQFGKPVTLSCSQTLNHNVMYWYQQKSSQAPKLLFHYYDKDFNNEADTPDNFQSRRPNTSFCFLDIRSPGLGDTAMYLCATSRDLAHHEAFFGQGTRLTVV.

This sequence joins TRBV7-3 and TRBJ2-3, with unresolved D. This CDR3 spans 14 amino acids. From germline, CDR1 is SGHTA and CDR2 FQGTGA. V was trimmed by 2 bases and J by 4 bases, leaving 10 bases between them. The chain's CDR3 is CASSLFLGADTQYF. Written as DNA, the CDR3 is TGTGCCAGCAGCTTATTCCTAGGAGCAGATACGCAGTATTTT.

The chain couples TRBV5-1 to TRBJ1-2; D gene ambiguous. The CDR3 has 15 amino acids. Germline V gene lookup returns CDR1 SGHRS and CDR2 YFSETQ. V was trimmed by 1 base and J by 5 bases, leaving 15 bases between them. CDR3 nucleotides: TGCGCCAGCAGCTTGTCCGGCTCAACGGGATATGGCTACACCTTC. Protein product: CASSLSGSTGYGYTF. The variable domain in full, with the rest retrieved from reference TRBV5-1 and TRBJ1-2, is KAGVTQTPRYLIKTRGQQVTLSCSPISGHRSVSWYQQTPGQGLQFLFEYFSETQRNKGNFPGRFSGRQFSNSRSEMNVSTLELGDSALYLCASSLSGSTGYGYTFGSGTRLTVV.

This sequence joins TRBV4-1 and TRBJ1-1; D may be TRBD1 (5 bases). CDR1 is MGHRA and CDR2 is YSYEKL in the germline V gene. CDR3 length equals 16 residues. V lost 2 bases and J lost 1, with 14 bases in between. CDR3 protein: CASSQPTAGKNTEAFF. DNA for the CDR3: TGCGCCAGCAGCCAACCCACGGCAGGGAAGAACACTGAAGCTTTCTTT.

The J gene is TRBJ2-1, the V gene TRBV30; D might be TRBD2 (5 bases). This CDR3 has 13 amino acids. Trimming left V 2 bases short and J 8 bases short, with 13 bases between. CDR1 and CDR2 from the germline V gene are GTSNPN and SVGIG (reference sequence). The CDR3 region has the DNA TGTGCCTGGAGTCGGACTCTCAGCTATGAGCAGTTCTTC. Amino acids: CAWSRTLSYEQFF.

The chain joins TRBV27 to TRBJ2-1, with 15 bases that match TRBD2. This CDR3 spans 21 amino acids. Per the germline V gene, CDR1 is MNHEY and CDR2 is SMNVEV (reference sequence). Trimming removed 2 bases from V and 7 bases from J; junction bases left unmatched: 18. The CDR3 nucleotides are TGTGCCAGCAGTTTACCTACCTATGGACTAGCGGGAGGGAAGGGGTGGAATGAGCAGTTCTTC. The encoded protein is CASSLPTYGLAGGKGWNEQFF.

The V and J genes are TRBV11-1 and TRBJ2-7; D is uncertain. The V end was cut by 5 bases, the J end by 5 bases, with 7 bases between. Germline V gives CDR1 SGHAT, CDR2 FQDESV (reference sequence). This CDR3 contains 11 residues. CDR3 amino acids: CASSQRDEQYF. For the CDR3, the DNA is TGTGCCAGCAGCCAACGGGACGAGCAGTACTTC. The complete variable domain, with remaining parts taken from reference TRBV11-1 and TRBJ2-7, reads EAEVAQSPRYKITEKSQAVAFWCDPISGHATLYWYRQILGQGPELLVQFQDESVVDDSQLPKDRFSAERLKGVDSTLKIQPAELGDSAMYLCASSQRDEQYFGPGTRLTVT.

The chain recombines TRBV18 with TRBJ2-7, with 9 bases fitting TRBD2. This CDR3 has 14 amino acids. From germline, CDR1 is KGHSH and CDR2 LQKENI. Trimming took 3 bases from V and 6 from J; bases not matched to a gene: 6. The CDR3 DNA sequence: TGTGCCAGCTCACCCTTTAGCGGGAGCGGCGAGCAGTACTTC. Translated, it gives CASSPFSGSGEQYF.

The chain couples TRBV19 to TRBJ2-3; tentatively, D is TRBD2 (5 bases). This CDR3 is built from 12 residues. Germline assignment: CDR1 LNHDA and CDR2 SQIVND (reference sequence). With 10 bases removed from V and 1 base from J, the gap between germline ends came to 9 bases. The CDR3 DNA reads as TGTGCCACCAAAGCGGGCACAGATACGCAGTATTTT. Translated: CATKAGTDTQYF.

CDR3: CAWSSGRGQFF. CDR3 DNA: TGTGCCTGGAGCAGCGGGAGGGGGCAGTTCTTC. The chain employs TRBV30 and TRBJ2-1; 10 bases match TRBD2. After removal of 3 bases from V and 12 bases from J, the junction contained 2 bases not matched to a gene. This CDR3 has 11 residues. Germline assignment: CDR1 GTSNPN and CDR2 SVGIG (reference sequence).

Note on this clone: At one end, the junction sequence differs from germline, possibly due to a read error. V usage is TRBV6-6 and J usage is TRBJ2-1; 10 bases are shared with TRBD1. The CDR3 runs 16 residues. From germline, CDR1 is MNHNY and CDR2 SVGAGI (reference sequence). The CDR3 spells CASSYSGQGDYNEQFF. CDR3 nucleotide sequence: TGTGCCAGTAGTTACTCCGGACAGGGGGACTACAATGAGCAGTTCTTC.

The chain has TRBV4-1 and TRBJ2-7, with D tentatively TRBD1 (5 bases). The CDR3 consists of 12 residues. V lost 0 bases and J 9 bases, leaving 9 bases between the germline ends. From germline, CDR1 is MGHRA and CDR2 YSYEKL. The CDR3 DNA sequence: TGCGCCAGCAGCCAAGAGGGTAGGGGGCAGTACTTC. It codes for CASSQEGRGQYF.

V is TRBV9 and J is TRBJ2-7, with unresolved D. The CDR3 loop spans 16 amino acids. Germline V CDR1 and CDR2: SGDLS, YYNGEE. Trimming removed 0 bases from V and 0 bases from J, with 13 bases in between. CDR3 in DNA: TGTGCCAGCAGCGTAGGCCCGTTCTTGAGCTCCTACGAGCAGTACTTC. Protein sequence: CASSVGPFLSSYEQYF.